The next 5 T cell receptor beta chains were all read from a single sample in a study of TIL therapy for anti-PD-1-resistant metastatic lung cancer (dated by TCRdb to about 2021). TCR beta CDR3 regions were amplified from genomic DNA with the immunoSEQ v3 hsTCRB kit using bias-controlled multiplex PCR. As stored in TCRdb, this immuneACCESS dataset retains in-frame rearrangements with V and J assigned. A fraction of the clones does not appear; measured against another copy, unresolved V genes explain less than half of the discrepancy, and the remainder lacks a known reason. The sample includes several thousand clones, with roughly 80% observed a single time. Together, the top ten hold 7% of the sample. The label giving this sample's time point can be read as: pre-treatment sample, taken before nivolumab and TIL therapy. The baseline tumor samples were excised metastases, mostly pleural nodules or supraclavicular lymph nodes, taken from the same resection that was used to grow TIL.

This specimen consisted of tumor tissue, obtained at baseline. The source of these receptors is a person aged 25 to 80 with non-small cell lung cancer.

This clone was seen once. The chain couples TRBV6-1 to TRBJ1-5; D ambiguous. This CDR3 is 12 amino acids long. The germline CDR1 and CDR2 sequences are MNHNS and SASEGT. V dropped 6 bases and J dropped 7 bases, with 10 bases sitting between them. In DNA, the CDR3 is TGTGCCAGCAGCGCACCGGGGCAGCCCCAGCATTTT. The encoded protein is CASSAPGQPQHF.

Concerning this clone itself: Only one base separates this from a far larger clonotype, so it likely reflects a read error. The chain joins TRBV5-6 to TRBJ2-7, with D possibly TRBD1 on 6 matching bases. The length of the CDR3 is 15 residues. V was shortened by 0 bases and J by 4 bases, with 14 bases between the two germline ends. Germline V lookup: CDR1 SGHDT, CDR2 YYEEEE. The CDR3 coding sequence is TGTGCCAGCAGCTTGGCTAGGGGGACATATTACGAGCAGTACTTC. Protein: CASSLARGTYYEQYF.

This chain joins TRBV7-6 and TRBJ2-7; a weak D match, TRBD2 (5 bases). Trimming pared 4 bases from V and 3 bases from J, leaving 13 bases between. This CDR3 is 14 amino acids long. Germline-derived CDR1 and CDR2 are SGHVS and FNYEAQ. DNA of the CDR3: TGTGCCAGCAGCTACGGGCTAGCCGACTACGAGCAGTACTTC. Translation gives CASSYGLADYEQYF. Supplemented by reference TRBV7-6 and TRBJ2-7, the full variable domain reads GAGVSQSPRYKVTKRGQDVALRCDPISGHVSLYWYRQALGQGPEFLTYFNYEAQQDKSGLPNDRFSAERPEGSISTLTIQRTEQRDSAMYRCASSYGLADYEQYFGPGTRLTVT.

The chain combines TRBV7-3 with TRBJ1-1; D unresolved. CDR3 size: 13 residues. The V end lost 3 bases, the J end lost 3 bases, and 8 bases lay between the germline ends. Per the germline V gene, CDR1 is SGHTA and CDR2 is FQGTGA. Here the CDR3 reads CASSLEGDTEAFF. CDR3 sequence (DNA): TGTGCCAGCAGCTTGGAGGGAGACACTGAAGCTTTCTTT.

The chain uses TRBV5-6 and TRBJ2-7, with TRBD1 matching over 11 bases. The CDR3 loop spans 16 amino acids. CDR1 and CDR2 (germline): SGHDT, YYEEEE. With V trimmed by 4 bases and J by 9 bases, 15 bases remained unmatched. The CDR3 DNA follows: TGTGCCAGCAGCACCACCGGGACAGGGGGAATTGAGGGGCAGTACTTC. Its translation: CASSTTGTGGIEGQYF.